This TCR beta chain is drawn from a study of blood T cell repertoires in COVID-19. TCRdb's table, derived via immunoSEQ multiplex PCR, lists solely in-frame clones and lacks some. Of 60,000 to 75,000 clones in the sample, 85% to 90% were seen once. This CDR3 comprises 16 residues. Germline V CDR1 and CDR2: MNHEY, SMNVEV (reference sequence). J lost 6 bases, V lost 6 bases, and 10 bases had no gene match. The sequence derives from a human donor in a cohort sampled during active COVID-19. Sequencing input: peripheral blood. This chain links TRBV27 with TRBJ2-1; 11 bases are shared with TRBD2. The CDR3 spells CASSPGTSGPGNEQFF. The CDR3, as DNA: TGTGCCAGCAGCCCTGGGACTAGCGGCCCAGGCAATGAGCAGTTCTTC.